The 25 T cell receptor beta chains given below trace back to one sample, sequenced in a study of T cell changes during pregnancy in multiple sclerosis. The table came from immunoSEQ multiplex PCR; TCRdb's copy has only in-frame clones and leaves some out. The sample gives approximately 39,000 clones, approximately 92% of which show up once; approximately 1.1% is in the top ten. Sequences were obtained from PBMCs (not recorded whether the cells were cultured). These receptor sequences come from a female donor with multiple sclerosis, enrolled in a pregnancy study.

DNA of the CDR3: TGTGCCAGCAGTGTCAGGGGGGATGGCTACACCTTC. It codes for CASSVRGDGYTF. The chain is built from TRBV6-5 and TRBJ1-2, with 7 bases lining up with TRBD1. The trim removed 5 bases at V and 6 bases at J, leaving 3 bases unmatched. Germline CDR1 reads MNHEY; CDR2 reads SVGAGI. The CDR3 length is 12 residues.

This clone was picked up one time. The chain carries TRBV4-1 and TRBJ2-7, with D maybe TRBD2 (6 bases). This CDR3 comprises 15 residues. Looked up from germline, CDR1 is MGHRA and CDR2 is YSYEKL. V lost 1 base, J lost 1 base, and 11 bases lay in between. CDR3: CASSQVGGRSYEQYF. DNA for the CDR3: TGCGCCAGCAGCCAAGTAGGAGGGAGGTCCTACGAGCAGTACTTC.

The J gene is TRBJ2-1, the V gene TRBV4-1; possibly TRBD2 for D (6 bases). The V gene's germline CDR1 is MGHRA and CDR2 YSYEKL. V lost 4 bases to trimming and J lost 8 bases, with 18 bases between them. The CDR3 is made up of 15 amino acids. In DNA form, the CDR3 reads TGCGCCAGCAGCCCGGGGGACTCGTCTCCCGATGAGCAGTTCTTC. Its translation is CASSPGDSSPDEQFF.

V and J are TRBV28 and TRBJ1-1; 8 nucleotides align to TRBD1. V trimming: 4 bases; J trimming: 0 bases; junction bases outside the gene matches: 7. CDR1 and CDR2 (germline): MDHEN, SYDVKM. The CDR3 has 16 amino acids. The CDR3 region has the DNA TGTGCCAGCAGTTCGGGAGGACAGGGTTTGAACACTGAAGCTTTCTTT. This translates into CASSSGGQGLNTEAFF. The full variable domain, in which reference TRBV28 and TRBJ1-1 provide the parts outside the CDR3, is DVKVTQSSRYLVKRTGEKVFLECVQDMDHENMFWYRQDPGLGLRLIYFSYDVKMKEKGDIPEGYSVSREKKERFSLILESASTNQTSMYLCASSSGGQGLNTEAFFGQGTRLTVV.

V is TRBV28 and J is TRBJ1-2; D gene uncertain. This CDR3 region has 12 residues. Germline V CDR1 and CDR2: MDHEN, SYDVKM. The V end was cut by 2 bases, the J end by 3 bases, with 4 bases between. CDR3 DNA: TGTGCCAGCAGTTTAAGATACTATGGCTACACCTTC. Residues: CASSLRYYGYTF.

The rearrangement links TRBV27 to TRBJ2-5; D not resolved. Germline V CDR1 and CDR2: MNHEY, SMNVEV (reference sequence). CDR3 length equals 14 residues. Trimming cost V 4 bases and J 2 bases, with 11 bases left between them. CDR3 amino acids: CASSSTQEQETQYF. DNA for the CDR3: TGTGCCAGCAGTTCGACTCAAGAGCAAGAGACCCAGTACTTC.

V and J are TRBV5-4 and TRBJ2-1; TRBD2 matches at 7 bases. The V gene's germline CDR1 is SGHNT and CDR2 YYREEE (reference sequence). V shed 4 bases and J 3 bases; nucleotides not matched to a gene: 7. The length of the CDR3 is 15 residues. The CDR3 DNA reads TGTGCCAGCAGCCGCCCCGGCGGGAGCTACAATGAGCAGTTCTTC. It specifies CASSRPGGSYNEQFF.

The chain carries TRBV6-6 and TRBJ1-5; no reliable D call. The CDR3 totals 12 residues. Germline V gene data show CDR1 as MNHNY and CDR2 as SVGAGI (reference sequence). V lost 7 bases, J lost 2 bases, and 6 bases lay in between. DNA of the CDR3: TGTGCCAGCACTCTGGGCAATCAGCCCCAGCATTTT. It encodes CASTLGNQPQHF.

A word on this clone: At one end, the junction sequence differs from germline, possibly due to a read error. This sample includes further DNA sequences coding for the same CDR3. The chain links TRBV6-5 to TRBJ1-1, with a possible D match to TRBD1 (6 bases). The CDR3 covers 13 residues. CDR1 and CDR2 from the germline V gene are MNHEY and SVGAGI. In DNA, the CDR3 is TGTGCCAGCAGTTACCCTAAGGGGGGTGAAGCCTTCTTT. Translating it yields CASSYPKGGEAFF.

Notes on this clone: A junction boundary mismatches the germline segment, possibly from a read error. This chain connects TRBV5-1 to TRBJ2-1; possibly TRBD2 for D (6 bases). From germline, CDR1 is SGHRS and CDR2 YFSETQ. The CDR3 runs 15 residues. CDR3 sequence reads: CASSLVSGTYNEQFF. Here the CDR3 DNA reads TGCGCCAGCAGTTTGGTTAGCGGTACCTACAATGAGCAGTTCTTC.

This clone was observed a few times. The CDR3 DNA reads TGTGCCAGCAGTTTCGGACAGGGAGCCGGCAATGAGCAGTTCTTC. This encodes CASSFGQGAGNEQFF. V is TRBV6-4 and J is TRBJ2-1, with TRBD1 identical over 8 bases. The V segment lost 5 bases and the J segment 6 bases; nucleotides outside the gene matches: 9. This CDR3 comprises 15 residues. CDR1 is MRHNA and CDR2 is SNTAGT in the germline V gene.

The CDR3 here is CAAGAGANVLTF. The DNA of the CDR3 is TGTGCCGCGGGAGCGGGGGCCAACGTCCTGACTTTC. The chain combines TRBV25-1 with TRBJ2-6, with 7 bases identical to TRBD2. V was clipped by 11 bases and J by 4 bases; unmatched bases: 2. The germline V gene encodes CDR1 MGHDK and CDR2 SYGVNS. The CDR3 has 12 amino acids.

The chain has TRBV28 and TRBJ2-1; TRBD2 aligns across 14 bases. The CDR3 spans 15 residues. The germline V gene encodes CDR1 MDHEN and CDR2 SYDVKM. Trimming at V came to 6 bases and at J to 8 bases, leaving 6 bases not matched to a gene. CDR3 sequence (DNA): TGTGCCAGCAGGGCTCCGGGACTAGCGGGAGATGAGCAGTTCTTC. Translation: CASRAPGLAGDEQFF.

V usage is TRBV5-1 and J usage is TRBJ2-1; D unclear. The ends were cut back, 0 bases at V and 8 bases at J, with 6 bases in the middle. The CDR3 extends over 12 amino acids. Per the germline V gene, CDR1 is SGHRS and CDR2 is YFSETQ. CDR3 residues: CASSLGDYEQFF. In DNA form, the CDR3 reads TGCGCCAGCAGCTTGGGAGACTATGAGCAGTTCTTC.

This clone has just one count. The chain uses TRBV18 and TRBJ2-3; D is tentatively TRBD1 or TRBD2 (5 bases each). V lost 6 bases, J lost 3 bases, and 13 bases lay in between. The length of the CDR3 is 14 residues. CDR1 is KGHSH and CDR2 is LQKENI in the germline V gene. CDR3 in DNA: TGTGCCAGCTCCTTGGCAGGGAGAACAGATACGCAGTATTTT. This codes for CASSLAGRTDTQYF.

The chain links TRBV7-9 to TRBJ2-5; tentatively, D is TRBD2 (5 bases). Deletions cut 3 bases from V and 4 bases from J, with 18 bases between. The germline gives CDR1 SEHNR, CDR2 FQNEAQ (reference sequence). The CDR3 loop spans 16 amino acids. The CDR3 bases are TGTGCCAGCAGCTTTACCGGGATCGCCCTACTAGAGACCCAGTACTTC. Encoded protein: CASSFTGIALLETQYF.

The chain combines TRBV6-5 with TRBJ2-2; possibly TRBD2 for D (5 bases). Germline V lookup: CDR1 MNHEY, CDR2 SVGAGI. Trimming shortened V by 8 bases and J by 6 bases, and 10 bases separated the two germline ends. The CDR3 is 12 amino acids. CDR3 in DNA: TGTGCCAGCGGCGGAGGTGCCGGGGAGCTGTTTTTT. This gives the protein CASGGGAGELFF.

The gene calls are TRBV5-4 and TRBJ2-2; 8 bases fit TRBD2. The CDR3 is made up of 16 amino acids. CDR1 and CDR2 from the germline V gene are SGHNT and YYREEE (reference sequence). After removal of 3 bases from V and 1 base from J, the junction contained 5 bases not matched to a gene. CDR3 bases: TGTGCCAGCAGCTCCGGGGGGGAGCGGAACACCGGGGAGCTGTTTTTT. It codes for CASSSGGERNTGELFF. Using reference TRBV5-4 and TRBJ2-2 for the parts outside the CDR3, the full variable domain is ETGVTQSPTHLIKTRGQQVTLRCSSQSGHNTVSWYQQALGQGPQFIFQYYREEENGRGNFPPRFSGLQFPNYSSELNVNALELDDSALYLCASSSGGERNTGELFFGEGSRLTVL.

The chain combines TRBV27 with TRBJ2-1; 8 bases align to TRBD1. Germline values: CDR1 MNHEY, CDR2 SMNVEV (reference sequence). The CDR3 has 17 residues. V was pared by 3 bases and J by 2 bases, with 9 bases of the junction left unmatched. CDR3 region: CASSFFSGGQTYNEQFF. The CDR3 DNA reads TGTGCCAGCAGTTTCTTCTCAGGGGGCCAAACCTACAATGAGCAGTTCTTC.

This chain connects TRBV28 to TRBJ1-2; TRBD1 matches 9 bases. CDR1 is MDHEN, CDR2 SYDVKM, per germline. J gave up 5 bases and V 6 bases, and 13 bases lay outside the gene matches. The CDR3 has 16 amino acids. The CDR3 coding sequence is TGTGCCAGCAGCCCATACCGGACAGGGGAATTGTATGGCTACACCTTC. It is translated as CASSPYRTGELYGYTF.

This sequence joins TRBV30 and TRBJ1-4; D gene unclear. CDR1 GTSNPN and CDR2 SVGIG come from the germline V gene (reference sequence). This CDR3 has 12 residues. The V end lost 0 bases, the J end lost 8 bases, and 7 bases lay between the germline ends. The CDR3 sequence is CAWSVLKEKLFF. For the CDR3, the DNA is TGTGCCTGGAGTGTACTGAAAGAAAAACTGTTTTTT.

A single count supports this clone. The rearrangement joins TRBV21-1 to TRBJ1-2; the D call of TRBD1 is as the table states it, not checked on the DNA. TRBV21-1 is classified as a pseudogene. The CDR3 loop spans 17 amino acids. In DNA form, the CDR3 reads TGTGCCAGCAGCAAAAACTCTCAGGGGGCTTGTAACTATGGCTACACCTTC. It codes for CASSKNSQGACNYGYTF.

Written as DNA, the CDR3 is TGTGCCAGCAGCTCCGACAGCTTCAGCTCCTACGAGCAGTACTTC. Protein product: CASSSDSFSSYEQYF. J is TRBJ2-7 and V is TRBV6-5, with a tentative D call TRBD1 (5 bases). Germline assignment: CDR1 MNHEY and CDR2 SVGAGI. CDR3 length: 15 amino acids. V was cut by 6 bases and J by 0 bases, with 15 bases left in between.

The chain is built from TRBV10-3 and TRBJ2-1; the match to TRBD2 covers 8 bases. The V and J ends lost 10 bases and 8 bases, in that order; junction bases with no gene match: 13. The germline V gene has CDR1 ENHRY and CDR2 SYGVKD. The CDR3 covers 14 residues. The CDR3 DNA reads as TGTGCCACTCGGGCAGCGGGAGTTAGAGATGAGCAGTTCTTC. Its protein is CATRAAGVRDEQFF.

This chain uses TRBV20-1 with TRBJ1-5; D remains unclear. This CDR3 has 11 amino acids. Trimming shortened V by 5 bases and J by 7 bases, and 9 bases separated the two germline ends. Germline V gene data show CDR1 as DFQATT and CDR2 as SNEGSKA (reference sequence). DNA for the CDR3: TGCAGTGCTGGGTCGGACCAGCCCCAGCATTTT. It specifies CSAGSDQPQHF.